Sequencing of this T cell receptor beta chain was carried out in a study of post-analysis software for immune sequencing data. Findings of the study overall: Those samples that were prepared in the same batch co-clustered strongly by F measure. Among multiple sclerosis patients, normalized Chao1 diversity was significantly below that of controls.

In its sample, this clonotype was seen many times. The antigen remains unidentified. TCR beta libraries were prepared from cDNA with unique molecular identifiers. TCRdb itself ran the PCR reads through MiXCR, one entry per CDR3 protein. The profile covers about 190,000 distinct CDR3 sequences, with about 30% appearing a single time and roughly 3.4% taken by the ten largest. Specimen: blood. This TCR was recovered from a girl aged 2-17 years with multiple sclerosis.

CDR3 residues: CASSSQGGSYNSPLHF. In DNA, the CDR3 is TGTGCCAGCAGCTCCCAGGGTGGCTCCTATAATTCACCCCTCCACTTT. The J gene is TRBJ1-6, the V gene TRBV12-3 or TRBV12-4, with a tentative D call TRBD1 (5 bases). This CDR3 has 16 residues. V lost 6 bases to trimming and J lost 0 bases, with 12 bases between them.